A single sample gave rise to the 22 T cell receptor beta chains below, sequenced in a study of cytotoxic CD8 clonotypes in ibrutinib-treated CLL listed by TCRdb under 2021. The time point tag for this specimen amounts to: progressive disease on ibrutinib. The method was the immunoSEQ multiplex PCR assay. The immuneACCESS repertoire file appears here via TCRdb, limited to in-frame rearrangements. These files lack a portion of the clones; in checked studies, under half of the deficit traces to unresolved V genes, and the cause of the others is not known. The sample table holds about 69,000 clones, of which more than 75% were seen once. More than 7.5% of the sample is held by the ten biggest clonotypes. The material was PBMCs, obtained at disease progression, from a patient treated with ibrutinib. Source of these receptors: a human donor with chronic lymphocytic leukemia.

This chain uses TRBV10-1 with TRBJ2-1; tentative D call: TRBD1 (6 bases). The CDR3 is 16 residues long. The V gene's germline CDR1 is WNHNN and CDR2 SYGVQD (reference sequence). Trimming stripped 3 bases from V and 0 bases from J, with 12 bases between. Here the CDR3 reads CASSDTGPSSYNEQFF. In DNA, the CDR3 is TGCGCCAGCAGTGACACAGGGCCGAGCTCCTACAATGAGCAGTTCTTC.

The CDR3 bases are TGTGCCAGCAGCTTAGCCCTTCAGGGTTACGAGCAGTACTTC. As protein: CASSLALQGYEQYF. This sequence joins TRBV11-2 and TRBJ2-7; a weak D match, TRBD1 (5 bases). V was cut by 1 base and J by 4 bases, with 11 bases left in between. Germline loops: CDR1 SGHAT, CDR2 FQNNGV. This CDR3 comprises 14 residues.

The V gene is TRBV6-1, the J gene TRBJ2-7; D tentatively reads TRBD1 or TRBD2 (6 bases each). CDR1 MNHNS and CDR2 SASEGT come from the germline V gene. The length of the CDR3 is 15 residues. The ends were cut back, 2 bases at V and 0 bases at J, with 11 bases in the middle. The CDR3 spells CASSETGALSYEQYF. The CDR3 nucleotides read TGTGCCAGCAGTGAAACGGGGGCCCTCTCCTACGAGCAGTACTTC.

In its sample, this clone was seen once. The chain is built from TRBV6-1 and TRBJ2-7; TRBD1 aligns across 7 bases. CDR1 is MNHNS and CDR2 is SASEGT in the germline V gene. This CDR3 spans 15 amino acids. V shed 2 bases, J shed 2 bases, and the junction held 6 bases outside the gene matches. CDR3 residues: CASSELWTGAYEQYF. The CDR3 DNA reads TGTGCCAGCAGTGAACTGTGGACAGGAGCCTACGAGCAGTACTTC.

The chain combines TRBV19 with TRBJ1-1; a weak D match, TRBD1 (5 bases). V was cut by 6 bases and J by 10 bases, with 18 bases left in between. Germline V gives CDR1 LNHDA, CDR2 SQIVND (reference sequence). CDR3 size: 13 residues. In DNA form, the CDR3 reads TGTGCCAGTAGGCCGGGACTCGCTCTGGGAGCTTTCTTT. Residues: CASRPGLALGAFF.

CDR3 DNA sequence: TGTGCCACCAGCAGAGTCGTAGGACAGCAAGGCTCCTACGAGCAGTACTTC. It translates to CATSRVVGQQGSYEQYF. This chain uses TRBV15 with TRBJ2-7, with D possibly being TRBD1 (6 bases). This CDR3 region has 17 residues. Germline V gives CDR1 LNHNV, CDR2 YYDKDF (reference sequence). Trimming removed 1 base at V and 0 bases at J, with 16 bases between.

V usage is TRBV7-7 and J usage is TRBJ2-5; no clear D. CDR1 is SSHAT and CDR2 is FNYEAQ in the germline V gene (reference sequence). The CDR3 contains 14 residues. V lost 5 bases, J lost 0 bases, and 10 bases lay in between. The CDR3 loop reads CASSPGGYQETQYF. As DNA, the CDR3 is TGTGCCAGCAGCCCTGGTGGGTACCAAGAGACCCAGTACTTC.

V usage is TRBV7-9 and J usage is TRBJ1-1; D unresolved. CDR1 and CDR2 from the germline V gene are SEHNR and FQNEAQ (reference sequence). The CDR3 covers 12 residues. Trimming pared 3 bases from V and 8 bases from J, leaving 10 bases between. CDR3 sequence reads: CASSLRQAEAFF. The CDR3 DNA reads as TGTGCCAGCAGCTTGAGGCAAGCAGAAGCTTTCTTT.

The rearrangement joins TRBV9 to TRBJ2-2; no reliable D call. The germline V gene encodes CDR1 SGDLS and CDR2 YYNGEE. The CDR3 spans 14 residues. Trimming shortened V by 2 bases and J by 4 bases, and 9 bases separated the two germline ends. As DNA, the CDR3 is TGTGCCAGCAGCGTTTTACAGAGCACCGGGGAGCTGTTTTTT. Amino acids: CASSVLQSTGELFF.

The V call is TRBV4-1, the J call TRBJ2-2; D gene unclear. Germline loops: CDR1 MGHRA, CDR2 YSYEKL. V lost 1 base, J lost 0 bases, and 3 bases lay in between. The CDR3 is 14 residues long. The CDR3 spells CASSQVPNTGELFF. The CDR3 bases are TGCGCCAGCAGCCAAGTTCCGAACACCGGGGAGCTGTTTTTT.

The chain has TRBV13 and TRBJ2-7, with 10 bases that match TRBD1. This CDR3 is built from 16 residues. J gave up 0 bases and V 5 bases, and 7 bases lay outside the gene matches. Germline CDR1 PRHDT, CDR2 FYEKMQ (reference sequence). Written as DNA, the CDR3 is TGTGCCAGCAGCATTCCGGGACAGGGGAGCTCCTACGAGCAGTACTTC. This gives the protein CASSIPGQGSSYEQYF.

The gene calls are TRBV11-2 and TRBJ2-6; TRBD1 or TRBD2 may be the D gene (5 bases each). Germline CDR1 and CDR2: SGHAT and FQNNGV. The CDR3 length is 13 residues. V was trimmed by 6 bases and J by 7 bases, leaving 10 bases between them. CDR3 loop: CASRGRGANVLTF. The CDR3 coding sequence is TGTGCCAGCAGGGGACGGGGTGCCAACGTCCTGACTTTC.

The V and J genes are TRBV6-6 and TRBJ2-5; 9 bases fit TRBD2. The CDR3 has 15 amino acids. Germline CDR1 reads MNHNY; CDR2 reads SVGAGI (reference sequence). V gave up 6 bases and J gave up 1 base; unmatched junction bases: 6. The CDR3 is CASSPFSGSQETQYF. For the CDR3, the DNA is TGTGCCAGCAGCCCGTTTAGCGGGAGCCAAGAGACCCAGTACTTC.

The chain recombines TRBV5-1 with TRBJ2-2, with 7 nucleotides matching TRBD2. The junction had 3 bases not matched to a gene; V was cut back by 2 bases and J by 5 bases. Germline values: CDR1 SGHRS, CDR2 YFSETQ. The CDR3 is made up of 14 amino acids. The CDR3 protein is CASSLWEGTGELFF. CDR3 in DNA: TGCGCCAGCAGCTTATGGGAGGGGACCGGGGAGCTGTTTTTT. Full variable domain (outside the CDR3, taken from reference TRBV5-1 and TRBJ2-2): KAGVTQTPRYLIKTRGQQVTLSCSPISGHRSVSWYQQTPGQGLQFLFEYFSETQRNKGNFPGRFSGRQFSNSRSEMNVSTLELGDSALYLCASSLWEGTGELFFGEGSRLTVL.

CDR3 bases: TGTGCCAGTCGTCTAGGGGGGAGACTGAACACTGAAGCTTTCTTT. Amino acids: CASRLGGRLNTEAFF. V and J are TRBV19 and TRBJ1-1, with D possibly being TRBD1 (6 bases). With 8 bases removed from V and 0 bases from J, the gap between germline ends came to 16 bases. The germline gives CDR1 LNHDA, CDR2 SQIVND (reference sequence). There are 15 residues in the CDR3.

CDR3 loop: CASSYVLAGTYEQYF. The CDR3 DNA follows: TGCGCCAGCAGCTATGTACTAGCGGGTACCTACGAGCAGTACTTC. The chain links TRBV4-1 to TRBJ2-7, with 9 bases matching TRBD2. With 5 bases clipped from V and 2 bases from J, the junction kept 7 bases outside the gene matches. Germline CDR1 MGHRA, CDR2 YSYEKL. This CDR3 spans 15 amino acids.

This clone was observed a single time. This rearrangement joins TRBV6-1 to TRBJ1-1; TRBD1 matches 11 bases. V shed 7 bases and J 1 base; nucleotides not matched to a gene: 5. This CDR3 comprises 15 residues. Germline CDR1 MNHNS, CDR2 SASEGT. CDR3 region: CASKGQGGGNTEAFF. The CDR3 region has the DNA TGTGCCAGCAAGGGACAGGGGGGAGGGAACACTGAAGCTTTCTTT.

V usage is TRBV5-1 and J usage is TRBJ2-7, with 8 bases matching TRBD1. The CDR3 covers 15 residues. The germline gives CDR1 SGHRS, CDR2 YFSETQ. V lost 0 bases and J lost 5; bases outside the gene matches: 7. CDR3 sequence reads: CASSLEGDRGDEQYF. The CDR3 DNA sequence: TGCGCCAGCAGCTTGGAAGGCGACAGGGGAGACGAGCAGTACTTC. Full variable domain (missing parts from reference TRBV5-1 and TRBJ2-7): KAGVTQTPRYLIKTRGQQVTLSCSPISGHRSVSWYQQTPGQGLQFLFEYFSETQRNKGNFPGRFSGRQFSNSRSEMNVSTLELGDSALYLCASSLEGDRGDEQYFGPGTRLTVT.

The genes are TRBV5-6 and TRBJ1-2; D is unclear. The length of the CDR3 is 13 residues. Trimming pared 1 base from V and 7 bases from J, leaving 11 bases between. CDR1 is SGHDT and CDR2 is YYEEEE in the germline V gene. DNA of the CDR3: TGTGCCAGCAGCTTGCCCGTGACCCCTGGCTACACCTTC. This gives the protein CASSLPVTPGYTF.

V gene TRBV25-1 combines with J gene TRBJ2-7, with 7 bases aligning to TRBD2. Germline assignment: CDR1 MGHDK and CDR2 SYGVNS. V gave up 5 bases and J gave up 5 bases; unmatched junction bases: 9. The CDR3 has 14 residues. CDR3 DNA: TGTGCCAGCAGTTCCAGGACTAGTGAGAACGAGCAGTACTTC. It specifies CASSSRTSENEQYF.

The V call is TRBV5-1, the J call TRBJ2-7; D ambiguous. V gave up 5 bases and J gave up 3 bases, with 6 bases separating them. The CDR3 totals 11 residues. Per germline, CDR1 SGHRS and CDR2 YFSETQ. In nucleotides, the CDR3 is TGCGCCAGCAGGGAGTACTACGAGCAGTACTTC. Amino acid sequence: CASREYYEQYF.

CDR3 sequence (DNA): TGTGCCAGCAGCCACGGGTGGACCACTGAAGCTTTCTTT. Protein product: CASSHGWTTEAFF. This chain joins TRBV11-2 and TRBJ1-1; D call uncertain. V lost 5 bases and J 4 bases, leaving 11 bases between the germline ends. The CDR3 runs to 13 residues. Germline V lookup: CDR1 SGHAT, CDR2 FQNNGV.